What follows are 13 T cell receptor beta chains derived from one specimen sequenced in a study of blood T cell repertoires in COVID-19. Measured with immunoSEQ multiplex PCR; TCRdb has only the in-frame clones, and not every one. The profile shows 200,000 to 250,000 clones, approximately 82% of them singletons. The sequenced material came from peripheral blood. All receptors derive from a woman of 80 years or more with acute or convalescent COVID-19.

The chain carries TRBV5-4 and TRBJ1-5; 10 bases are a match to TRBD1. With V trimmed by 4 bases and J by 6 bases, 10 bases remained unmatched. The CDR3 loop spans 16 amino acids. Germline CDR1 reads SGHNT; CDR2 reads YYREEE (reference sequence). In nucleotides, the CDR3 is TGTGCCAGCAGCGACGGACAGGGGGAGGTTGGTCAGCCCCAGCATTTT. It translates to CASSDGQGEVGQPQHF. The full variable domain, its missing parts supplied by reference TRBV5-4 and TRBJ1-5, is ETGVTQSPTHLIKTRGQQVTLRCSSQSGHNTVSWYQQALGQGPQFIFQYYREEENGRGNFPPRFSGLQFPNYSSELNVNALELDDSALYLCASSDGQGEVGQPQHFGDGTRLSIL.

This clone has only a few counts. The chain joins TRBV6-6 to TRBJ2-5, with D perhaps matching TRBD2 (6 bases). The CDR3 totals 14 residues. Trimming took 6 bases from V and 4 from J, leaving 15 bases between them. The V gene's germline CDR1 is MNHNY and CDR2 SVGAGI (reference sequence). CDR3 nucleotide sequence: TGTGCCAGCAGCCGACCCGGGGGTTCAGAGACCCAGTACTTC. Translating it yields CASSRPGGSETQYF.

V usage is TRBV7-8 and J usage is TRBJ1-1; 7 positions agree with TRBD1. Germline V gene sequence: CDR1 SGHVS, CDR2 FQNEAQ. V trimming: 5 bases; J trimming: 2 bases; junction bases outside the gene matches: 5. CDR3 length: 14 amino acids. The CDR3 region is CASSVGQTNTEAFF. CDR3 bases: TGTGCCAGCAGCGTGGGACAGACTAACACTGAAGCTTTCTTT.

This chain connects TRBV4-3 to TRBJ2-3, with 10 bases aligning to TRBD1. J was trimmed by 5 bases and V by 3 bases; bases with no gene match: 8. Germline V gene data show CDR1 as LGHNA and CDR2 as YSLEER. The CDR3 sequence is 16 residues long. CDR3 DNA: TGCGCCAGCAGCCACACCGGGACAGGGGATGTAGATACGCAGTATTTT. It codes for CASSHTGTGDVDTQYF.

This rearrangement joins TRBV5-6 to TRBJ1-5, with D perhaps matching TRBD1 (5 bases). The CDR3 spans 15 residues. V was cut by 3 bases and J by 0 bases, with 10 bases left in between. Germline V gene data show CDR1 as SGHDT and CDR2 as YYEEEE. The CDR3 DNA reads as TGTGCCAGCAGCTGGGGGAGGGATAGCAATCAGCCCCAGCATTTT. Protein product: CASSWGRDSNQPQHF.

As concerns this clone: Other nucleotide sequences from this sample produce the same CDR3. This sequence joins TRBV5-1 and TRBJ1-1; D gene ambiguous. The CDR3 is 13 amino acids. Per the germline V gene, CDR1 is SGHRS and CDR2 is YFSETQ. With 3 bases removed from V and 1 base from J, the gap between germline ends came to 7 bases. The CDR3 DNA reads TGCGCCAGCAGCTACACAGCGAACACTGAAGCTTTCTTT. It yields the protein CASSYTANTEAFF.

The chain uses TRBV6-5 and TRBJ1-2; tentatively, D is TRBD1 (5 bases). The V gene's germline CDR1 is MNHEY and CDR2 SVGAGI. The CDR3 has 15 amino acids. The germline V and J ends were trimmed by 7 bases and 7 bases, with 22 bases remaining between them. As DNA, the CDR3 is TGTGCCAGCACTACGACCGGGACTTTCAAAGGTGGCTACACCTTC. The encoded protein is CASTTTGTFKGGYTF.

This chain joins TRBV5-6 and TRBJ1-6, with a possible D match to TRBD1 (6 bases). The CDR3 loop spans 13 amino acids. In germline, CDR1 is SGHDT, CDR2 YYEEEE. Trimming left V 4 bases short and J 7 bases short, with 9 bases between. CDR3 sequence reads: CASSRGFNSPLHF. CDR3 bases: TGTGCCAGCAGCAGGGGGTTCAATTCACCCCTCCACTTT.

Note on this clone: The same CDR3 also results from other DNA sequences found in this sample. The chain combines TRBV12-3 or TRBV12-4 with TRBJ2-5, with 7 bases aligning to TRBD1. The CDR3 is made up of 13 amino acids. With V trimmed by 4 bases and J by 2 bases, 1 base remained unmatched. As DNA, the CDR3 is TGTGCCAGCAGTTCGGGACAGCAAGAGACCCAGTACTTC. Its translation is CASSSGQQETQYF.

The rearrangement uses TRBV9 and TRBJ2-1; D might be TRBD2 (5 bases). V dropped 0 bases and J dropped 1 base, with 8 bases sitting between them. The CDR3 is 15 residues long. CDR1 and CDR2 from the germline V gene are SGDLS and YYNGEE. For the CDR3, the DNA is TGTGCCAGCAGCGTAGACGGGGAGTCCTACAATGAGCAGTTCTTC. It encodes CASSVDGESYNEQFF.

This sequence joins TRBV6-5 and TRBJ1-4; D is perhaps TRBD1 (5 bases). The length of the CDR3 is 15 residues. With 4 bases removed from V and 8 bases from J, the gap between germline ends came to 17 bases. Germline assignment: CDR1 MNHEY and CDR2 SVGAGI. Here the CDR3 reads CASSWEVLEGEKLFF. The CDR3 coding sequence is TGTGCCAGCAGTTGGGAAGTCCTGGAGGGGGAAAAACTGTTTTTT.

The chain uses TRBV18 and TRBJ2-3; the D is unclear. Per germline, CDR1 KGHSH and CDR2 LQKENI. The V end lost 8 bases, the J end lost 4 bases, and 7 bases lay between the germline ends. CDR3 length: 11 residues. CDR3 nucleotides: TGTGCCAGCAGAACTTCAGATACGCAGTATTTT. The encoded protein is CASRTSDTQYF.

This clone appeared a few times. The chain uses TRBV11-3 and TRBJ2-7; 7 bases are a match to TRBD1. CDR3 length: 15 amino acids. Per the germline V gene, CDR1 is SGHNT and CDR2 is YENEEA. Germline trimming cut 1 base from V and 5 bases from J; bases unmatched to any gene: 8. In DNA, the CDR3 is TGTGCCAGCAGCTTAGGAGGGGGCGTCAGCGACGAGCAGTACTTC. Translating it yields CASSLGGGVSDEQYF.